This record looks at one T cell receptor (beta chain) sequence and its context. The source of the sample is a study of T cell changes during pregnancy in multiple sclerosis. Trimming removed 1 base at V and 5 bases at J, with 11 bases between. This CDR3 has 14 residues. Germline-derived CDR1 and CDR2 are SGHDN and FVKESK. TCRdb keeps only in-frame clones here, not all; method: immunoSEQ multiplex PCR. The sample carries 45,000 or so clones, approximately 96% recorded once. The TCR sequence derives from a female donor with multiple sclerosis, enrolled in a pregnancy study. The rearrangement uses TRBV14 and TRBJ2-5, with D unclear. The material was peripheral blood, obtained in the second trimester of pregnancy. The chain's CDR3 is CASSQGARSETQYF. CDR3 in DNA: TGTGCCAGCAGCCAAGGCGCTAGGAGTGAGACCCAGTACTTC.